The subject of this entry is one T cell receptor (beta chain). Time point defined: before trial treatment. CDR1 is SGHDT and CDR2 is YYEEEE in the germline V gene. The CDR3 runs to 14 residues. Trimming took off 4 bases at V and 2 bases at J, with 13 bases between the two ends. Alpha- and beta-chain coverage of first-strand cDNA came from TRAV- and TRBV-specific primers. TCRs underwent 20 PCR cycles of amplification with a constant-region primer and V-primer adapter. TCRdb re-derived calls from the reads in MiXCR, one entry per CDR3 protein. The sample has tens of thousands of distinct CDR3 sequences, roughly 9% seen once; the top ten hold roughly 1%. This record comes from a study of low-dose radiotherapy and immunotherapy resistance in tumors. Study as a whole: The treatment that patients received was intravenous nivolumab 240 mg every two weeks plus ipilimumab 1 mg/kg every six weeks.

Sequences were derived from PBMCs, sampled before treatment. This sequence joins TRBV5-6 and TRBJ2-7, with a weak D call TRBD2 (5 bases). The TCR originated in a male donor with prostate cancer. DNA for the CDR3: TGTGCCAGCAGCCCCGAGGGTCCAGCCTACGAGCAGTACTTC. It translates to CASSPEGPAYEQYF.